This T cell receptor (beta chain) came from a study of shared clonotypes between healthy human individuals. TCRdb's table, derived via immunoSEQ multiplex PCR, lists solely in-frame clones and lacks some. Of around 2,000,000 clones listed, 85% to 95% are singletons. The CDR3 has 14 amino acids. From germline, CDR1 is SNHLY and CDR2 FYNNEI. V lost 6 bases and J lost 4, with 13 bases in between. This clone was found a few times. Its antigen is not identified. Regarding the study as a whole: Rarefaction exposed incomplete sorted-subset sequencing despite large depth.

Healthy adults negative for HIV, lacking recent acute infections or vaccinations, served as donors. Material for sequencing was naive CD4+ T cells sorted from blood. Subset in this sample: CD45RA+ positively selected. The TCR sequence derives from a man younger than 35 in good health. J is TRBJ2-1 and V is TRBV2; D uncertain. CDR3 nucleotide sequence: TGTGCCAGCAGCCCCTGGGCCCTGTACAATGAGCAGTTCTTC. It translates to CASSPWALYNEQFF.